Here is one T cell receptor beta chain with its context. What this receptor recognizes is not known. No base quality information exists; no much larger clone differs at one position. The data were obtained in a study of memory CD4+ T cells and cytomegalovirus serostatus (dated by TCRdb to the late 2010s). Some background on the complete study: A total of some 35 healthy Belgian adults, of whom 9 were CMV seropositive and about 25 were CMV seronegative, were included in the cohort. To replicate a published TCR-based CMV serostatus classifier, the researchers sequenced the CD4+ memory TCRbeta repertoires of a Belgian cohort whose cytomegalovirus serostatus was known. Here is what the overall study found, with its caveats: The original-framework classifier achieved a median bootstrapped AUC of 0.95 with a 95% CI of 0.76-1.00 on the Belgian cohort. Results were interpreted as suggesting that the CMV-associated TCR signature is largely present in the CD4+ memory repertoire. Only CD4+CD45RO+ memory cells were sequenced, in contrast to the original study, which included naive and memory CD4+ and CD8+ populations. Of 150 to 200 previously reported CMV-associated TCRbeta sequences, 67 appeared in the CD4+ memory repertoires, each in one to five individuals. For CMV serostatus prediction, a median bootstrapped AUC of approximately 0.95 was reached with the original framework, and a median bootstrapped AUC of roughly 0.89 was reached with a US-trained random forest.

The CDR3 has 15 amino acids, counting the end cysteine and phenylalanine. Here the CDR3 DNA is all that survives: 45 bases in frame from base 1. Reading the germline V gene gives CDR1 SNHLY and CDR2 FYNNEI. V loses 2 bases at its end and J loses 9 bases; junction bases beyond the gene matches: 7. A FACSAria II was used to sort memory CD4+ T cells, defined as single viable CD3+CD4+CD8-CD45RO+ cells. CMV serostatus was assessed using a Roche Elecsys assay, by which serum IgG against CMV pp150, pp28, p38 and p52 was detected. After the samples were thawed, total CD4+ T cells were enriched through positive selection using CD4 magnetic microbeads. The samples came from a different study that was designed specifically to examine the CD4+ T cell memory repertoire. Following standard operating procedures, peripheral blood mononuclear cells were isolated and cryopreserved, while serum was kept at -80 degrees C. The staining used CD3-PerCP (BW264/56), CD4-APC (RPA-T4), CD45RO-PE (UCHT1) and CD8-Pacific Orange (3B5) antibodies, and Sytox blue was used to exclude non-viable cells.

The Quick-DNA Microprep Kit was used to extract genomic DNA from the sorted cells. TCRbeta DNA was amplified with the immunoSEQ hsTCRbeta kit following the manufacturer's protocol. TCRbeta libraries were sequenced on an Illumina MiSeq instrument. The study's own analysis went as follows. Once out-of-frame sequences had been removed, 2,204,828 distinct TCRbeta sequences were left, which works out to an average of roughly 72,000 per individual. Two values were used to score each individual: the count of 164 previously reported CMV-associated TCRbeta sequences and the total count of productive distinct TCRbeta sequences. A beta-binomial model was reimplemented in Python, and scikit-learn random forests with default parameters were trained on US cohort data. On the Belgian cohort, classifier performance was reported as the median AUC, along with percentile confidence intervals, across 10,000 bootstrap iterations. TCRdb carries this immuneACCESS record with in-frame sequences only. Its versions omit some clonotypes, under half of them owing to an unresolved V gene in the studies checked, with the rest unexplained. V and J calls plus clone size are reproduced from that table; the DNA served to infer D and trimming. The sample profile shows roughly 48,000 clones; about three quarters of them were found once. The top ten constitute approximately 1.5% of the sample.

The sample taken for sequencing was memory CD4+ T cells from blood. This TCR was sampled from an adult in good health and CMV-seropositive. The chain uses TRBV2 and TRBJ1-6; 7 middle bases align to TRBD1. The encoded CDR3 is CASSESVGGFSPLHF. The nucleotides read TGTGCCAGCAGTGAATCGGTAGGGGGCTTTTCACCCCTCCACTTT.